This TCR beta chain was sequenced for a study of high-grade serous ovarian cancer treatment subgroups. For the study at large: On average, approximately 15,000 reads and 7,494 unique TCR beta rearrangements were obtained per sample. Findings and caveats of the study: TCR relatedness rose with neoantigen level and trended with mutation load. Same-patient tumor repertoires overlapped at roughly 0.1 to 0.85; different patients barely overlapped.

Profiled with immunoSEQ multiplex PCR; TCRdb holds only in-frame clones, not every one. The sample consists of about 10,000 clones, roughly 70% of them appearing once. Tumor tissue was taken before any definitive surgery or chemotherapy was given. The CDR3 consists of 13 residues. Germline-derived CDR1 and CDR2 are SGHTA and FQGTGA. Trimming removed 1 base at V and 1 base at J, with 4 bases between. Worth noting for this clone: Its cognate antigen is unknown.

Sample: tumor tissue. The chain employs TRBV7-3 and TRBJ1-1; no clear D. The receptor was derived from a human donor with high-grade serous ovarian cancer. CDR3 in amino acids: CASSLMGNTEAFF. The CDR3 coding sequence is TGTGCCAGCAGCTTAATGGGGAACACTGAAGCTTTCTTT. The variable domain in full, completed from reference TRBV7-3 and TRBJ1-1, reads GAGVSQTPSNKVTEKGKYVELRCDPISGHTALYWYRQSLGQGPEFLIYFQGTGAADDSGLPNDRFFAVRPEGSVSTLKIQRTERGDSAVYLCASSLMGNTEAFFGQGTRLTVV.